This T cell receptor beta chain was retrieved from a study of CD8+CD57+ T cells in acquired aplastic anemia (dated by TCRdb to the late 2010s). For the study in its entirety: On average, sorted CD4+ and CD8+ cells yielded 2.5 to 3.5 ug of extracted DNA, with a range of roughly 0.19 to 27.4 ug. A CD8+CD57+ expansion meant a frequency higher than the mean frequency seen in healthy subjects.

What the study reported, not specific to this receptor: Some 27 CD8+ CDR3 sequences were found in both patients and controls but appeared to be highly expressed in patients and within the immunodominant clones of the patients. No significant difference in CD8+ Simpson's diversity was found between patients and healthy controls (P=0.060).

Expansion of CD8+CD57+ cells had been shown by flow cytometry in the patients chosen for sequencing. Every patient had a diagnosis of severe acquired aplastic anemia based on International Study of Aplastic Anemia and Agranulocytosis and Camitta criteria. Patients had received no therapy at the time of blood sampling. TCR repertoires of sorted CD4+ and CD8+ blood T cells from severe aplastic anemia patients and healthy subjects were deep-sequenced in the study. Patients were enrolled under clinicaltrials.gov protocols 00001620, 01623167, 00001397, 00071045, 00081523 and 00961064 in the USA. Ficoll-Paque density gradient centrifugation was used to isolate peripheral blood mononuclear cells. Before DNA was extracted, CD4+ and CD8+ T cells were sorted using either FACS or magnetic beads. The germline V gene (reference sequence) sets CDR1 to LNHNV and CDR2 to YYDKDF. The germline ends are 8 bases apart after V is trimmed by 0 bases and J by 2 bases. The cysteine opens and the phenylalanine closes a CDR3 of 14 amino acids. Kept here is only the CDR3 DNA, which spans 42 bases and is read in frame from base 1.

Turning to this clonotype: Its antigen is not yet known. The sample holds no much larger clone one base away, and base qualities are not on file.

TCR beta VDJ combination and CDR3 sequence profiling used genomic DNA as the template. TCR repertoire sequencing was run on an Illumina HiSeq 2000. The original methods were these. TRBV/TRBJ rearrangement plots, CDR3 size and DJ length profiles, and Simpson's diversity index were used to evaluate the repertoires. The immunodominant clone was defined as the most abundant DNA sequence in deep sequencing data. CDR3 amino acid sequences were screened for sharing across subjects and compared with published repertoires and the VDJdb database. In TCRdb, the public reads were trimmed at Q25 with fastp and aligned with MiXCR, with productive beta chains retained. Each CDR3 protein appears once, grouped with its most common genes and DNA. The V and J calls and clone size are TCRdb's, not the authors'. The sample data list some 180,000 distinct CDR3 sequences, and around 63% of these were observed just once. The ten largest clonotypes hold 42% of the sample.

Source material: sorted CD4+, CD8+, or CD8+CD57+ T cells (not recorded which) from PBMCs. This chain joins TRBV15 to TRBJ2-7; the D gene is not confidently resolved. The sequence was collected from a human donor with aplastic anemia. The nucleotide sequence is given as TGTGCCACCAGCAGAGATAGGGCAGCCTACGAGCAGTACTTC. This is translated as CATSRDRAAYEQYF. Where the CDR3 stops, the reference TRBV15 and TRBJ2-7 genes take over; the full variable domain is DAMVIQNPRYQVTQFGKPVTLSCSQTLNHNVMYWYQQKSSQAPKLLFHYYDKDFNNEADTPDNFQSRRPNTSFCFLDIRSPGLGDTAMYLCATSRDRAAYEQYFGPGTRLTVT.